These T cell receptor beta chains were read from a single sample in a study of OX40 agonist ivuxolimab in advanced cancers. Produced via immunoSEQ multiplex PCR; TCRdb's table is partial and in-frame only. This table holds tens of thousands of clones, roughly nine tenths found once. Here the sequenced sample was CD4+ or CD8+ T cells sorted from blood, taken in a trial of the OX40 agonist ivuxolimab. These receptors all come from an adult with an advanced solid tumor such as melanoma, head and neck, liver or kidney cancer. Both conserved end residues are part of each CDR3. The D gene is left open where the match is weak. The listing skips clone size in some rows; elsewhere it reads once, few, many or a size class.

j_call d_call v_call clone_size cdr3_nt cdr3_aa
TRBJ1-2 TRBD1 TRBV18 - TGTGCCAGCTCCGAAGGGGGCAACTATGGCTACACCTTC CASSEGGNYGYTF
TRBJ1-2 TRBD1 TRBV7-2 medium-sized TGTGCCAGCAGCGTCAGACAGGGGGACTATGGCTACACCTTC CASSVRQGDYGYTF
TRBJ2-5 - TRBV5-4 - TGTGCCAGCAGCTCCTGGACTAAAGAGACCCAGTACTTC CASSSWTKETQYF
TRBJ2-3 - TRBV19 - TGTGCCAGTAGTGATGATCGGACAGATACGCAGTATTTT CASSDDRTDTQYF
TRBJ1-6 - TRBV28 - TGTGCCAGCAGTTTCGGGGGGCCTTCACCCCTCCACTTT CASSFGGPSPLHF
TRBJ2-2 - TRBV28 - TGTGCCAGCAGTCCCAACCTAAGGGGGACCGGGGAGCTGTTTTTT CASSPNLRGTGELFF
TRBJ2-2 - TRBV5-1 - TGCGCCAGCAGCTTGGGGGGGACTGGAAGCACCGGGGAGCTGTTTTTT CASSLGGTGSTGELFF
TRBJ1-4 - TRBV2 - TGTGCCAGCAGCCTGGAACAGGGTTCGGGTTTTTTT CASSLEQGSGFF
TRBJ1-1 - TRBV5-1 - TGCGCCAGCAGCTTGATCCCTAGAACCCAACCTGTGACTGTGGCTTTCTTT CASSLIPRTQPVTVAFF
TRBJ2-3 TRBD2 TRBV5-4 - TGTGCCAGCAGCTCTACTAGCGGGAGTACAGATACGCAGTATTTT CASSSTSGSTDTQYF
TRBJ2-7 TRBD1 TRBV6-1 - TGTGCCAGCAGGGACAGGGAGCAGTACTTC CASRDREQYF
TRBJ1-1 - TRBV19 - TGTGCCAGTAGTATCGACCTAGACACTGAAGCTTTCTTT CASSIDLDTEAFF
TRBJ2-1 TRBD2 TRBV28 - TGTGCCAGCAGTTTCCAGCGGGGGAGCTCCTACAATGAGCAGTTCTTC CASSFQRGSSYNEQFF
TRBJ2-5 - TRBV2 - TGTGCCAGCCGATACCAAGAGACCCAGTACTTC CASRYQETQYF
TRBJ1-6 - TRBV19 - TGTGCCAGTAGTATGGGAGGAGGGGTCGTTTTGAATTCACCCCTCCACTTT CASSMGGGVVLNSPLHF
TRBJ2-7 - TRBV6-6 once TGTGCCAGCAGTCGGCAGGGCTACTACGAGCAGTACTTC CASSRQGYYEQYF
TRBJ1-1 - TRBV30 few TGTGCCACCGTGGCGAACACTGAAGCTTTCTTT CATVANTEAFF
TRBJ1-1 - TRBV10-3 - TGTGCCATCAGTGAGTTTATGGGGCAAGGGCTCCAGGGTACTAACACTGAAGCTTTCTTT CAISEFMGQGLQGTNTEAFF
TRBJ2-1 - TRBV5-4 - TGTGCCAGCAGCCCCCAGGACAATGAGCAGTTCTTC CASSPQDNEQFF
TRBJ1-1 - TRBV12-5 - TGTGCTAGTGGGCCCTCATATGGGGGACCTACCGTTGAAGCTTTCTTT CASGPSYGGPTVEAFF
TRBJ2-1 - TRBV5-1 - TGCGCCAGCAGCTTGGGTGGGAATGGCGTCCACAATGAGCAGTTCTTC CASSLGGNGVHNEQFF
TRBJ1-1 - TRBV10-1 - TGCGCCAGCAGGGGCCTTTTGACAAAAGCTTTCTTT CASRGLLTKAFF
TRBJ1-1 - TRBV5-1 - TGCGCCAGCAGGTCCGGGACGGCGAACACTGAAGCTTTCTTT CASRSGTANTEAFF
TRBJ2-7 - TRBV30 - TGTGCCTGGAGTGTTGGCTCCTACGAGCAGTACTTC CAWSVGSYEQYF
TRBJ2-5 TRBD2 TRBV4-2 - TGTGCCAGCAGCCTCGTGGGGGGGTACCAAGAGACCCAGTACTTC CASSLVGGYQETQYF
TRBJ2-7 - TRBV4-3 - TGCGCCAGCAGCCAAGTCGGCCGGATACCCTACGAGCAGTACTTC CASSQVGRIPYEQYF
TRBJ2-1 TRBD2 TRBV18 - TGTGCCAGCTCAGGGACTAGCGGGGGTGAGCAGTTCTTC CASSGTSGGEQFF
TRBJ2-7 - TRBV6-5 - TGTGCCAGCAGTTACTCGATGCGGGAATCCTACGAGCAGTACTTC CASSYSMRESYEQYF
TRBJ1-2 TRBD1 TRBV7-9 - TGTGCCAGCAGCTTAGGTGGAGGGGGCTTTGACAACTATGGCTACACCTTC CASSLGGGGFDNYGYTF